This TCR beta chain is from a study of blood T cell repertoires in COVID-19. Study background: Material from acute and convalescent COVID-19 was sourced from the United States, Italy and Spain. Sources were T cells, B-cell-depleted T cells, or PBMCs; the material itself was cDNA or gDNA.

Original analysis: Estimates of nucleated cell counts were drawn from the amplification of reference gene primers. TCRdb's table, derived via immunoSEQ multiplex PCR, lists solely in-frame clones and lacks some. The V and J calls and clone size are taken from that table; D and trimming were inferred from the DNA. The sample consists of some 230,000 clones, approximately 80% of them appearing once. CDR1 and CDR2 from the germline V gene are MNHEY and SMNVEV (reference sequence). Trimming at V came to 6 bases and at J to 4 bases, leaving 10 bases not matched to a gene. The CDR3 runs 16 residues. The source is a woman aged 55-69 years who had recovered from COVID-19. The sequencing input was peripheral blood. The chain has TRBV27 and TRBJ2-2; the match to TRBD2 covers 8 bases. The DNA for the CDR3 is TGTGCCAGCAGAATGGGAGCGGGGGTTTCCACCGGGGAGCTGTTTTTT. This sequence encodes CASRMGAGVSTGELFF.